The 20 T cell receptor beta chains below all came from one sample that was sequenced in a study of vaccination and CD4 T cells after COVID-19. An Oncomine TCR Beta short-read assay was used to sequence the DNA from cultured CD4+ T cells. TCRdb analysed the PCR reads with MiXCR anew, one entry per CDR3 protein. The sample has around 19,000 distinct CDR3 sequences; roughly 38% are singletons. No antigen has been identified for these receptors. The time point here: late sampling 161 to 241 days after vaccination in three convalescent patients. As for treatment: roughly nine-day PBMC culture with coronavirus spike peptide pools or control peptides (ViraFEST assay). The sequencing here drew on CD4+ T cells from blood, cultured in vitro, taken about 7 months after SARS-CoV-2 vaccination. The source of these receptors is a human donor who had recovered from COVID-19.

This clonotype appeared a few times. The chain's CDR3 is CSARGRSQPQHF. The CDR3 DNA is TGCAGTGCTAGAGGCAGGAGTCAGCCCCAGCATTTT. The chain recombines TRBV20-1 with TRBJ1-5; no reliable D call. In germline, CDR1 is DFQATT, CDR2 SNEGSKA (reference sequence). Trimming pared 1 base from V and 6 bases from J, leaving 7 bases between. The CDR3 sequence is 12 residues long.

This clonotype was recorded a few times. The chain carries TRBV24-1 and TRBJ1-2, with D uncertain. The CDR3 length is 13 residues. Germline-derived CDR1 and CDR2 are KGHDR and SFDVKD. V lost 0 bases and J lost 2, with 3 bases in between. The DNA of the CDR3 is TGTGCCACCAGTGATTTGGGAAACTATGGCTACACCTTC. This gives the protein CATSDLGNYGYTF.

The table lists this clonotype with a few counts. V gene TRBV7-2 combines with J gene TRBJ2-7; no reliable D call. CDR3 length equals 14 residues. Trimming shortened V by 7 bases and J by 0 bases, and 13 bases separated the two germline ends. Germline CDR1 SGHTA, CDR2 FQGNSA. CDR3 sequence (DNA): TGTGCCAGCACCACCGACATACGCTCCTACGAGCAGTACTTC. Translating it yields CASTTDIRSYEQYF.

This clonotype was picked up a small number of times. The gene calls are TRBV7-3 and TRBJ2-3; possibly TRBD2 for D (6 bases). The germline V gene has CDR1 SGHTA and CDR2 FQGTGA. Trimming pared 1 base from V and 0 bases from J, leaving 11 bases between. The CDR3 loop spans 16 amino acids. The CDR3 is CASSLSLRGSTDTQYF. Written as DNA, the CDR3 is TGTGCCAGCAGCTTAAGTTTGCGGGGAAGCACAGATACGCAGTATTTT.

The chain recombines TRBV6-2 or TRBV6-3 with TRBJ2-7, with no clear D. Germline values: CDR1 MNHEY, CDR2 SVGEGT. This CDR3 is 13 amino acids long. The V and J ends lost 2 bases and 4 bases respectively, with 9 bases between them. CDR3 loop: CASSYGVGYEQYF. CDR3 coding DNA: TGTGCCAGCAGTTACGGGGTAGGATACGAGCAGTACTTC.

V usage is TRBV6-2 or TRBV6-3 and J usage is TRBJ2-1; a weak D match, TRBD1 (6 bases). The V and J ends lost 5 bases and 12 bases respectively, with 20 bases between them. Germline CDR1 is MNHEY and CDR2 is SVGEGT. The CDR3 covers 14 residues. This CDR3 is CASSSGTPLQGQFF. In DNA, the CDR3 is TGTGCCAGCAGTAGTGGGACACCCTTACAGGGGCAGTTCTTC.

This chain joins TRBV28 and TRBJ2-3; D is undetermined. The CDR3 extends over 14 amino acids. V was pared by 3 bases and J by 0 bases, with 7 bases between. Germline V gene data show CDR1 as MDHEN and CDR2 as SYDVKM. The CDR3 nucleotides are TGTGCCAGCAGTTTCTCCACTAGCACAGATACGCAGTATTTT. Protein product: CASSFSTSTDTQYF.

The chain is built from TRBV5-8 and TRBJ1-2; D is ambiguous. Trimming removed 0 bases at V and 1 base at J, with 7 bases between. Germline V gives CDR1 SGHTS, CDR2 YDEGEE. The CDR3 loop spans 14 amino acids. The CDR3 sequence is CASSLEDLNYGYTF. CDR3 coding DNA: TGTGCCAGCAGCTTGGAGGACCTTAACTATGGCTACACCTTC.

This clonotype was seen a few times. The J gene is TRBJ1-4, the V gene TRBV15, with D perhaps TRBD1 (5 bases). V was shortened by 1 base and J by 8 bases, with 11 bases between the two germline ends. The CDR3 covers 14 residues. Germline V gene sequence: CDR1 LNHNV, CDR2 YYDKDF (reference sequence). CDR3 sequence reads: CATSRGWGGEKLFF. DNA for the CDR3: TGTGCCACCAGCAGAGGCTGGGGGGGGGAAAAACTGTTTTTT.

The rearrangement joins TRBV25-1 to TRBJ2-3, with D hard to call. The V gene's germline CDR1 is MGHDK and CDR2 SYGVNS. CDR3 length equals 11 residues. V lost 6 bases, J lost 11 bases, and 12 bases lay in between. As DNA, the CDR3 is TGTGCCAGCAGCGGACCGAGCAGGCAGTATTTT. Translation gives CASSGPSRQYF.

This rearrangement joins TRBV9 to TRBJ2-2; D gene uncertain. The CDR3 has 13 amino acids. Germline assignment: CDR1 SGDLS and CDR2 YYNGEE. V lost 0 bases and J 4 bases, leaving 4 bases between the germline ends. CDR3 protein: CASSVGSTGELFF. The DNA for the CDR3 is TGTGCCAGCAGCGTAGGCAGCACCGGGGAGCTGTTTTTT.

CDR3 bases: TGTGCCAGCTCACCAGGCAGGGGGACTGCAGATACGCAGTATTTT. Its translation is CASSPGRGTADTQYF. The genes are TRBV18 and TRBJ2-3; the D gene is possibly TRBD1 (7 bases). V was trimmed by 2 bases and J by 4 bases, leaving 13 bases between them. Germline CDR1 reads KGHSH; CDR2 reads LQKENI. CDR3 length equals 15 residues.

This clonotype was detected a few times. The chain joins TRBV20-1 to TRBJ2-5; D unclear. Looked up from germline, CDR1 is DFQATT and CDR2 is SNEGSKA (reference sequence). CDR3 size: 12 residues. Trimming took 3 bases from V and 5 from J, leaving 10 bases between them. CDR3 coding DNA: TGCAGTGCTAGTCTCGGTGGGGAGACCCAGTACTTC. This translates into CSASLGGETQYF.

The DNA of the CDR3 is TGTGCCAGCAGCTTAGAGGCGGGGGCACCCCTCCACTTT. Amino acid sequence: CASSLEAGAPLHF. The chain recombines TRBV7-9 with TRBJ1-6; D might be TRBD1 (5 bases). The germline gives CDR1 SEHNR, CDR2 FQNEAQ (reference sequence). The CDR3 spans 13 residues. V dropped 1 base and J dropped 11 bases, with 9 bases sitting between them.

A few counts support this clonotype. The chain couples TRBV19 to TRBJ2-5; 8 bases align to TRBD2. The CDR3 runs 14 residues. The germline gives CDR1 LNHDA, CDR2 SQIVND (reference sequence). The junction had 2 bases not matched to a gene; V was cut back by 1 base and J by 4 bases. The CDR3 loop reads CASSIGGGRETQYF. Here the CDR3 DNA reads TGTGCCAGTAGTATAGGCGGGGGGCGAGAGACCCAGTACTTC.

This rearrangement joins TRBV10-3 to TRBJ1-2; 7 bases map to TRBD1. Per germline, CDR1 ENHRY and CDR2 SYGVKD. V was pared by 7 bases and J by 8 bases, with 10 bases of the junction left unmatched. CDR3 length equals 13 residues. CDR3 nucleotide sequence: TGTGCCATCACCGGGACAGCCAAAGGGGGCTACACCTTC. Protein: CAITGTAKGGYTF.

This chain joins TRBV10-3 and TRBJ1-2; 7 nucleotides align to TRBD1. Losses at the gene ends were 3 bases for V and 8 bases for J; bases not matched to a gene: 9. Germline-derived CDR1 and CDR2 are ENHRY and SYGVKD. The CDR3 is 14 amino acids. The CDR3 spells CAISDATTGRGYTF. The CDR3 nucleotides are TGTGCCATCAGTGACGCGACGACAGGGCGCGGCTACACCTTC.

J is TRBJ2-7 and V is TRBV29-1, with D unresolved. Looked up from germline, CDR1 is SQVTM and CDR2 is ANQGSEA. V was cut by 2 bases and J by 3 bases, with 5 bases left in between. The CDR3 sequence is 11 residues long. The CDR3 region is CSVELSYEQYF. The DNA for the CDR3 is TGCAGCGTTGAATTAAGCTACGAGCAGTACTTC.

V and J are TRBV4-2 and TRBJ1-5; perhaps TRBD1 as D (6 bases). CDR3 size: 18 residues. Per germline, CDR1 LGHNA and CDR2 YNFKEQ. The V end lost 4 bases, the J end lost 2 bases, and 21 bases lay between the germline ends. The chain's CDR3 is CASSLALGTPEGNQPQHF. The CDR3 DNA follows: TGTGCCAGCAGCCTAGCCCTCGGGACACCAGAAGGCAATCAGCCCCAGCATTTT.

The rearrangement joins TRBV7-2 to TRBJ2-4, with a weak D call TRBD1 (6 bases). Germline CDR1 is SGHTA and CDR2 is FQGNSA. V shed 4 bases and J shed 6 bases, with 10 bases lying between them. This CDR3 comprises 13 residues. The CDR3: CASSSQGLNIQYF. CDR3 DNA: TGTGCCAGCAGCTCACAGGGTTTAAACATTCAGTACTTC.